Below are 32 T cell receptor beta chains sequenced from a single sample in a study of Ad26.COV2.S vaccination and SARS-CoV-2 variants. Generated by immunoSEQ multiplex PCR, the TCRdb table keeps only in-frame clones and is missing some. The table includes 350,000 to 450,000 clones, just over 90% detected once. The source material was peripheral blood, sampled after recovery from COVID-19. The receptors come from a human donor who had recovered from COVID-19.

For this clone: The sample has other DNA sequences that encode this CDR3 too. This chain links TRBV5-1 with TRBJ1-4; D remains ambiguous. This CDR3 is built from 14 residues. V lost 0 bases and J 3 bases, leaving 6 bases between the germline ends. Per the germline V gene, CDR1 is SGHRS and CDR2 is YFSETQ. The CDR3 is CASSLETANEKLFF. The CDR3 region has the DNA TGCGCCAGCAGCTTGGAAACAGCTAATGAAAAACTGTTTTTT.

The rearrangement uses TRBV5-1 and TRBJ1-4, with TRBD1 matching 9 bases. From germline, CDR1 is SGHRS and CDR2 YFSETQ. The CDR3 loop spans 15 amino acids. With 0 bases clipped from V and 5 bases from J, the junction kept 2 bases outside the gene matches. The CDR3 DNA sequence: TGCGCCAGCAGCTTGGGGACAGGGGAAAATGAAAAACTGTTTTTT. As protein: CASSLGTGENEKLFF.

The chain employs TRBV3-1 (or the pseudogene TRBV3-2) and TRBJ2-5, with D perhaps matching TRBD1 (6 bases). This CDR3 is 17 amino acids long. Germline CDR1 is LGHDT and CDR2 is YNNKEL (reference sequence). V lost 4 bases and J 5 bases, leaving 23 bases between the germline ends. The CDR3 region is CASSLGQLRGVWETQYF. The CDR3 DNA reads TGTGCCAGCAGCCTTGGACAGTTAAGAGGGGTATGGGAGACCCAGTACTTC.

The V call is TRBV2, the J call TRBJ1-1; no firm D call. Germline V gene sequence: CDR1 SNHLY, CDR2 FYNNEI. The CDR3 totals 11 residues. Trimming removed 4 bases from V and 8 bases from J, with 8 bases in between. The CDR3: CASSVGPEAFF. CDR3 bases: TGTGCCAGCAGTGTAGGGCCAGAAGCTTTCTTT. Together with reference TRBV2 and TRBJ1-1, the CDR3 gives the full variable domain: EPEVTQTPSHQVTQMGQEVILRCVPISNHLYFYWYRQILGQKVEFLVSFYNNEISEKSEIFDDQFSVERPDGSNFTLKIRSTKLEDSAMYFCASSVGPEAFFGQGTRLTVV.

The chain is built from TRBV6-6 and TRBJ2-1; no firm D call. Trimming left V 4 bases short and J 5 bases short, with 18 bases between. CDR3 length: 16 amino acids. Germline V gene sequence: CDR1 MNHNY, CDR2 SVGAGI (reference sequence). CDR3 nucleotide sequence: TGTGCCAGCAGTTTCCATCCGGTGGACCTTGACAATGAGCAGTTCTTC. Encoded protein: CASSFHPVDLDNEQFF.

Points on this clone: This sample includes further DNA sequences coding for the same CDR3. The chain is built from TRBV6-5 and TRBJ2-7, with 10 bases aligning to TRBD1. CDR1 and CDR2 (germline): MNHEY, SVGAGI. The J segment lost 4 bases and the V segment lost 3 bases, leaving 6 bases of the junction unmatched. The CDR3 is 15 residues long. The CDR3 DNA follows: TGTGCCAGCAGTTATGGACAGGGGGTATCTTACGAGCAGTACTTC. This sequence encodes CASSYGQGVSYEQYF.

The rearrangement links TRBV9 to TRBJ1-4, with 10 bases lining up with TRBD1. The CDR3 is made up of 14 amino acids. The V segment lost 3 bases and the J segment 7 bases; nucleotides outside the gene matches: 3. The germline CDR1 and CDR2 sequences are SGDLS and YYNGEE. CDR3 coding DNA: TGTGCCAGCAGCGCGGGACAGGGGAGTGAAAAACTGTTTTTT. Translating gives CASSAGQGSEKLFF.

The chain carries TRBV5-1 and TRBJ1-1, with TRBD1 identical over 7 bases. Germline V CDR1 and CDR2: SGHRS, YFSETQ. There are 16 residues in the CDR3. The trim removed 4 bases at V and 4 bases at J, leaving 13 bases unmatched. The CDR3, as DNA: TGCGCCAGCAGCGCCGAGACAGGGAGTGGAAGCACTGAAGCTTTCTTT. Residues: CASSAETGSGSTEAFF.

The J gene is TRBJ1-2, the V gene TRBV7-9; no clear D gene. This CDR3 is built from 15 residues. Trimming took off 1 base at V and 0 bases at J, with 9 bases between the two ends. Per germline, CDR1 SEHNR and CDR2 FQNEAQ (reference sequence). The CDR3 is CASSLEWEANYGYTF. Here the CDR3 DNA reads TGTGCCAGCAGCTTAGAGTGGGAAGCTAACTATGGCTACACCTTC.

The V call is TRBV6-5, the J call TRBJ2-2; D is unclear. Trimming removed 8 bases from V and 0 bases from J, with 10 bases in between. From germline, CDR1 is MNHEY and CDR2 SVGAGI. CDR3 size: 14 residues. This CDR3 is CASGPLPNTGELFF. DNA for the CDR3: TGTGCCAGCGGACCGCTTCCGAACACCGGGGAGCTGTTTTTT.

CDR3 amino acids: CASSLEGVAKNIQYF. The CDR3 bases are TGTGCCAGCAGCTTGGAGGGGGTAGCCAAAAACATTCAGTACTTC. The rearrangement joins TRBV5-6 to TRBJ2-4; tentative D call: TRBD1 (6 bases). V lost 0 bases and J 0 bases, leaving 7 bases between the germline ends. The V gene's germline CDR1 is SGHDT and CDR2 YYEEEE. The CDR3 length is 15 residues.

This chain uses TRBV7-2 with TRBJ2-3, with TRBD2 as a possible D gene (5 bases). The V gene's germline CDR1 is SGHTA and CDR2 FQGNSA. V was clipped by 3 bases and J by 1 base, with 11 bases between them. There are 15 residues in the CDR3. The CDR3 DNA follows: TGTGCCAGCAGCTTTTTTAGCGTTGGCACAGATACGCAGTATTTT. Its translation is CASSFFSVGTDTQYF.

The chain joins TRBV19 to TRBJ2-1; D remains unclear. The CDR3 loop spans 14 amino acids. CDR1 LNHDA and CDR2 SQIVND come from the germline V gene (reference sequence). Trimming removed 4 bases from V and 2 bases from J, with 9 bases in between. CDR3 nucleotides: TGTGCCAGTAGTACCCAAGCTCCCTACAATGAGCAGTTCTTC. This sequence encodes CASSTQAPYNEQFF.

The V gene is TRBV15, the J gene TRBJ2-4; tentatively, D is TRBD1 (5 bases). V lost 4 bases, J lost 5 bases, and 15 bases lay in between. Looked up from germline, CDR1 is LNHNV and CDR2 is YYDKDF (reference sequence). The CDR3 contains 15 residues. Here the CDR3 reads CATSKGGQTENIQYF. The CDR3 DNA sequence: TGTGCCACCAGCAAAGGTGGCCAGACAGAAAACATTCAGTACTTC. The complete variable domain, with remaining parts taken from reference TRBV15 and TRBJ2-4, reads DAMVIQNPRYQVTQFGKPVTLSCSQTLNHNVMYWYQQKSSQAPKLLFHYYDKDFNNEADTPDNFQSRRPNTSFCFLDIRSPGLGDTAMYLCATSKGGQTENIQYFGAGTRLSVL.

V usage is TRBV7-9 and J usage is TRBJ2-3; no firm D call. The ends were cut back, 1 base at V and 0 bases at J, with 8 bases in the middle. This CDR3 has 15 amino acids. CDR1 is SEHNR and CDR2 is FQNEAQ in the germline V gene (reference sequence). The DNA for the CDR3 is TGTGCCAGCAGCTTAGTGGTCTTAAGCACAGATACGCAGTATTTT. Translating it yields CASSLVVLSTDTQYF. Using reference TRBV7-9 and TRBJ2-3 for the parts outside the CDR3, the full variable domain is DTGVSQNPRHKITKRGQNVTFRCDPISEHNRLYWYRQTLGQGPEFLTYFQNEAQLEKSRLLSDRFSAERPKGSFSTLEIQRTEQGDSAMYLCASSLVVLSTDTQYFGPGTRLTVL.

This clone came up a few times. The rearrangement uses TRBV7-6 and TRBJ1-3; 9 nucleotides agree with TRBD1. The CDR3 is 16 residues long. CDR1 SGHVS and CDR2 FNYEAQ come from the germline V gene. V shed 1 base, J shed 7 bases, and the junction held 8 bases outside the gene matches. The CDR3 loop is CASSLENRGQRNTIYF. CDR3 nucleotide sequence: TGTGCCAGCAGCTTAGAGAACAGGGGGCAACGGAACACCATATATTTT.

The J gene is TRBJ2-3, the V gene TRBV24-1, with 7 bases that match TRBD1. V was pared by 6 bases and J by 2 bases, with 7 bases of the junction left unmatched. The CDR3 is 15 amino acids. Looked up from germline, CDR1 is KGHDR and CDR2 is SFDVKD. The CDR3 region has the DNA TGTGCCACCAGTACCGACAGGGCGCTCACAGATACGCAGTATTTT. Its protein is CATSTDRALTDTQYF.

The chain links TRBV29-1 to TRBJ1-1; tentatively, D is TRBD1 (6 bases). This CDR3 contains 12 residues. Looked up from germline, CDR1 is SQVTM and CDR2 is ANQGSEA. V dropped 7 bases and J dropped 0 bases, with 9 bases sitting between them. The CDR3 bases are TGCAGCGGTACAGGGCTGAACACTGAAGCTTTCTTT. Translating gives CSGTGLNTEAFF.

The rearrangement joins TRBV7-2 to TRBJ2-7; D is perhaps TRBD1 (5 bases). Trimming took off 0 bases at V and 2 bases at J, with 8 bases between the two ends. The CDR3 runs to 14 residues. Germline V gene lookup returns CDR1 SGHTA and CDR2 FQGNSA. As DNA, the CDR3 is TGTGCCAGCAGCTTAGCGTCAGGGCCCTACGAGCAGTACTTC. Protein product: CASSLASGPYEQYF.

The rearrangement links TRBV9 to TRBJ2-7; 7 nucleotides agree with TRBD1. Germline CDR1 SGDLS, CDR2 YYNGEE. J gave up 2 bases and V 1 base, and 12 bases lay outside the gene matches. The CDR3 covers 17 residues. The CDR3 sequence: CASSVTTGPPQPYEQYF. In nucleotides, the CDR3 is TGTGCCAGCAGCGTAACGACAGGGCCCCCACAACCCTACGAGCAGTACTTC.

The chain has TRBV19 and TRBJ1-1; unclear D gene. V was trimmed by 7 bases and J by 0 bases, leaving 9 bases between them. CDR3 length equals 13 residues. CDR1 LNHDA and CDR2 SQIVND come from the germline V gene (reference sequence). CDR3 coding DNA: TGTGCCAGTATGGAGGTTGTGAACACTGAAGCTTTCTTT. It specifies CASMEVVNTEAFF.

The chain recombines TRBV6-6 with TRBJ1-2, with D perhaps TRBD1 (5 bases). CDR3 length: 16 amino acids. Trimming took off 6 bases at V and 3 bases at J, with 20 bases between the two ends. Germline CDR1 is MNHNY and CDR2 is SVGAGI (reference sequence). CDR3 sequence (DNA): TGTGCCAGCAGAACACCGCAGGGTTTTCAGGACTATGGCTACACCTTC. Translated: CASRTPQGFQDYGYTF.

The CDR3 here is CASSSQRQPDTQYF. The CDR3 nucleotides are TGTGCCAGCAGCTCACAGAGACAGCCAGATACGCAGTATTTT. The rearrangement links TRBV9 to TRBJ2-3; D is possibly TRBD1 (5 bases). CDR3 length: 14 residues. V lost 4 bases to trimming and J lost 4 bases, with 13 bases between them. Germline CDR1 and CDR2: SGDLS and YYNGEE.

The chain employs TRBV2 and TRBJ2-1; D not certain. CDR1 is SNHLY, CDR2 FYNNEI, per germline. The CDR3 spans 14 residues. The V end was cut by 9 bases, the J end by 0 bases, with 12 bases between. CDR3 sequence (DNA): TGTGCCAGTGGCCTGCAAAGCTCCTACAATGAGCAGTTCTTC. Its protein product is CASGLQSSYNEQFF.

Of note for this clone: A read error may produce the germline difference seen at one junction end. CDR3 sequence reads: CASSQGTGLSHF. CDR3 sequence (DNA): TGTGCCAGCAGCCAAGGCACGGGACTGAGTCACTTC. This sequence joins TRBV4-2 and TRBJ2-7; weak D call: TRBD2 (6 bases). CDR3 length: 12 amino acids. Germline V gene data show CDR1 as LGHNA and CDR2 as YNFKEQ.

The rearrangement uses TRBV6-1 and TRBJ1-4; maybe TRBD1 (5 bases). V lost 1 base and J lost 8, with 11 bases in between. The V gene's germline CDR1 is MNHNS and CDR2 SASEGT. The CDR3 is 14 residues long. CDR3 DNA: TGTGCCAGCAGTGAAGTGTGGGGGGAAGAAAAACTGTTTTTT. Its protein product is CASSEVWGEEKLFF.

The chain couples TRBV7-9 to TRBJ1-5, with D unresolved. Deletions cut 2 bases from V and 5 bases from J, with 13 bases between. The CDR3 covers 15 residues. The germline V gene has CDR1 SEHNR and CDR2 FQNEAQ (reference sequence). CDR3 DNA: TGTGCCAGCAGCTTATCAGGCAGGTCCCATCAGCCCCAGCATTTT. This codes for CASSLSGRSHQPQHF.

The rearrangement links TRBV27 to TRBJ2-3; 10 bases align to TRBD2. V lost 5 bases to trimming and J lost 0 bases; unmatched junction nucleotides: 8. The length of the CDR3 is 17 residues. In germline, CDR1 is MNHEY, CDR2 SMNVEV (reference sequence). The CDR3 loop reads CASSKLQRGGSTDTQYF. CDR3 DNA sequence: TGTGCCAGCAGTAAACTACAGCGGGGGGGGAGCACAGATACGCAGTATTTT.

The V gene is TRBV27, the J gene TRBJ2-7; D call uncertain. Germline loops: CDR1 MNHEY, CDR2 SMNVEV (reference sequence). V shed 3 bases and J shed 2 bases, with 14 bases lying between them. The CDR3 contains 15 residues. CDR3 region: CASSFSGLGTYEQYF. The CDR3 DNA sequence: TGTGCCAGCAGTTTTAGTGGGCTTGGGACCTACGAGCAGTACTTC.

This chain connects TRBV20-1 to TRBJ1-2; D remains ambiguous. Germline values: CDR1 DFQATT, CDR2 SNEGSKA (reference sequence). The CDR3 extends over 11 amino acids. V lost 6 bases and J 4 bases, leaving 9 bases between the germline ends. CDR3 in amino acids: CSAGSTYGYTF. CDR3 nucleotides: TGCAGTGCCGGGTCTACCTATGGCTACACCTTC.

This chain links TRBV11-2 with TRBJ1-3, with TRBD1 matching 9 bases. The germline gives CDR1 SGHAT, CDR2 FQNNGV. The CDR3 has 14 residues. J lost 3 bases, V lost 8 bases, and 5 bases had no gene match. In nucleotides, the CDR3 is TGTGCCAGCGGGGGACAGGGTTATGGAAACACCATATATTTT. This translates into CASGGQGYGNTIYF.

The chain carries TRBV2 and TRBJ1-2, with D unresolved. Germline lookup yields CDR1 SNHLY and CDR2 FYNNEI. Between the trimmed V and J ends, which lost 6 bases and 0 bases, there was a span of 14 bases. The CDR3 length is 15 residues. The DNA of the CDR3 is TGTGCCAGCAGCGACCCTACAGCAACTAACTATGGCTACACCTTC. Its protein product is CASSDPTATNYGYTF.